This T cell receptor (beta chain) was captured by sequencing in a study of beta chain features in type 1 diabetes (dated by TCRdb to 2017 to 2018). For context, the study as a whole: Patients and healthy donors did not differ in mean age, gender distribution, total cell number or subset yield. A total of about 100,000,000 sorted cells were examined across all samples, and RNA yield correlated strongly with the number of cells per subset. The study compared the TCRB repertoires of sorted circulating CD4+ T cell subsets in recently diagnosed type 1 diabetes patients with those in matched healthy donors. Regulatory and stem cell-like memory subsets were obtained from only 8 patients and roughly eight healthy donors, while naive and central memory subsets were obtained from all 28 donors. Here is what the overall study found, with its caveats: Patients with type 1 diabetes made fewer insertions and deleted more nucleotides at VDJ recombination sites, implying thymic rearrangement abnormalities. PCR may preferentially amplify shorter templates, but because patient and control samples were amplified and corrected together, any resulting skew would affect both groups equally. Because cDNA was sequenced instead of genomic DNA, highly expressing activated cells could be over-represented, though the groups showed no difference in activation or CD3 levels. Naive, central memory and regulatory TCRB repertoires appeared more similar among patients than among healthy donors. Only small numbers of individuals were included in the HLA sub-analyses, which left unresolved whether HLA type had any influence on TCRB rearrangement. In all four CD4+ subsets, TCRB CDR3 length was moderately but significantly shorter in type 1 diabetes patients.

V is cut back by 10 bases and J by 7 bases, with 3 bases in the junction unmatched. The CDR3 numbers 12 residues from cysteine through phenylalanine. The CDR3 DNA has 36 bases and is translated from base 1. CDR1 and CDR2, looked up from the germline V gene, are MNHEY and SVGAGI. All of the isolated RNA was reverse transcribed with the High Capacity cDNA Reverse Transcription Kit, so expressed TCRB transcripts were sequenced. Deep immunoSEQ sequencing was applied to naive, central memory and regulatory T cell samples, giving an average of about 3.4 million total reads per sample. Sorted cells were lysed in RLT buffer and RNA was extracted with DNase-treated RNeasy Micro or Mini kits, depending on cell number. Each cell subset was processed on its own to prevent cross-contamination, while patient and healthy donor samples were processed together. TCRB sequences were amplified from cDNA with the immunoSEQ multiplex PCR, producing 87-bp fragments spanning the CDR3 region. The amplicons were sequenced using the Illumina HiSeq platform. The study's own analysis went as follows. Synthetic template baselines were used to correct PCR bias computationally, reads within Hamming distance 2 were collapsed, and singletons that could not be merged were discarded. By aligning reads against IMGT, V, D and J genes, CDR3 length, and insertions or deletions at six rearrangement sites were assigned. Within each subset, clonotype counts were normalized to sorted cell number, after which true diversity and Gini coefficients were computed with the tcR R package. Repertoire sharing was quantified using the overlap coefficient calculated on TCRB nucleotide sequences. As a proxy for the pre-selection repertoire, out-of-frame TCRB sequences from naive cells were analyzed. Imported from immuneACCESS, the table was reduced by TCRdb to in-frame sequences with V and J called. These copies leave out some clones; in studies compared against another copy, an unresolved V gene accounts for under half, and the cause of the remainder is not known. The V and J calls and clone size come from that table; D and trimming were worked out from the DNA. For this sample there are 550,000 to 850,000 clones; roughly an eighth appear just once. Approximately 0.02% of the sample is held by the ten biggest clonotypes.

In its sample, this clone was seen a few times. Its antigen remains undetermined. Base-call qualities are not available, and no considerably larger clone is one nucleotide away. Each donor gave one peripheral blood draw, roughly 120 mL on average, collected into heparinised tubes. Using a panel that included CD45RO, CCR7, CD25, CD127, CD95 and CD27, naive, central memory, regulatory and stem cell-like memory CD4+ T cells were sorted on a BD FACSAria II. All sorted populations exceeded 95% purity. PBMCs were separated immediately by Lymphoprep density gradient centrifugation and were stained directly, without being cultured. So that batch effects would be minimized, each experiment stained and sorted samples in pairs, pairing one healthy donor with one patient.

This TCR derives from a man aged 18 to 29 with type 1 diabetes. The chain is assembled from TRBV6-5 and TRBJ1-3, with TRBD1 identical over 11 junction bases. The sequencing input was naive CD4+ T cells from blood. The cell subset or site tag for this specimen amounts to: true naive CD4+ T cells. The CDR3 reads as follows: CATGTGGNTIYF. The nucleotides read TGTGCCACCGGGACAGGGGGTAACACCATATATTTT.